This paragraph covers one T cell receptor (beta chain) sequence. This sample is part of a study of blood T cell repertoires in COVID-19. About the research overall: Acute and convalescent COVID-19 specimens originated in the United States, Italy and Spain. The cDNA or gDNA used as material had been derived from T cells, B-cell-depleted T cells, or PBMCs.

In the source study's methods: Estimates of nucleated cell counts were drawn from the amplification of reference gene primers. Assay used: immunoSEQ multiplex PCR; TCRdb lists only in-frame clones, some missing. V, J and clone size reflect that table, while D and trimming were determined from the DNA. This sample yields about 98,000 clones, of which approximately 86% are seen a single time; 10% belongs to the top ten. Germline-derived CDR1 and CDR2 are ENHRY and SYGVKD. The CDR3 sequence is 15 residues long. Trimming removed 6 bases from V and 2 bases from J, with 17 bases in between. The sequence was collected from a man aged 45 to 65 with acute or convalescent COVID-19. The gene calls are TRBV10-3 and TRBJ2-7, with a weak D call TRBD1 (5 bases). Sequenced input: peripheral blood. CDR3 residues: CAIRTQGASPYEQYF. DNA of the CDR3: TGTGCCATCAGAACCCAAGGGGCCTCCCCCTACGAGCAGTACTTC.